These 6 T cell receptor beta chains originate from one sample sequenced in a study of shared clonotypes between healthy human individuals. TCRdb's copy holds only in-frame clones and misses some; the assay was immunoSEQ multiplex PCR. The data hold approximately 2.3 million clones, with approximately 93% observed a single time. Source material: naive CD4+ T cells from PBMCs. Subset specified: CD45RA+ positively selected. These receptors all come from a man aged 18 to 30 in good health. Some clones in this sample may be carry-over from other donors' samples.

This chain links TRBV7-2 with TRBJ2-7, with D perhaps TRBD1 or TRBD2 (5 bases each). V dropped 5 bases and J dropped 5 bases, with 22 bases sitting between them. The germline V gene encodes CDR1 SGHTA and CDR2 FQGNSA. This CDR3 has 16 residues. CDR3 coding DNA: TGTGCCAGCAGCCGTCATATTTCGGGGCCCGGGGACGAGCAGTACTTC. This codes for CASSRHISGPGDEQYF.

A word on this clone: The identical CDR3 is also encoded by other nucleotide sequences in the sample. This rearrangement joins TRBV7-3 to TRBJ1-1; D call uncertain. V was pared by 3 bases and J by 3 bases, with 8 bases between. The length of the CDR3 is 13 residues. The germline V gene has CDR1 SGHTA and CDR2 FQGTGA. CDR3 amino acids: CASSFSVDTEAFF. CDR3 sequence (DNA): TGTGCCAGCAGCTTTAGCGTGGACACTGAAGCTTTCTTT.

The chain recombines TRBV5-1 with TRBJ1-6, with unresolved D. CDR3 length equals 14 residues. The germline V and J ends were trimmed by 0 bases and 9 bases, with 10 bases remaining between them. From germline, CDR1 is SGHRS and CDR2 YFSETQ. This chain's CDR3 is CASSLDPAGSPLHF. The DNA for the CDR3 is TGCGCCAGCAGCTTGGACCCAGCGGGTTCACCCCTCCACTTT.

The chain links TRBV5-8 to TRBJ2-2; 8 bases are shared with TRBD2. V shed 6 bases and J 4 bases; nucleotides not matched to a gene: 8. Germline-derived CDR1 and CDR2 are SGHTS and YDEGEE. This CDR3 comprises 15 residues. The CDR3 DNA is TGTGCCAGCACCGGGGGACTAGGACGCACCGGGGAGCTGTTTTTT. Protein: CASTGGLGRTGELFF.

The chain is built from TRBV28 and TRBJ1-1; D is perhaps TRBD1 (5 bases). Germline lookup yields CDR1 MDHEN and CDR2 SYDVKM. Trimming stripped 3 bases from V and 3 bases from J, with 11 bases between. This CDR3 has 14 residues. CDR3 sequence reads: CASSLGDRDTEAFF. DNA for the CDR3: TGTGCCAGCAGTTTGGGGGATCGTGACACTGAAGCTTTCTTT. Full variable domain (rest looked up from reference TRBV28 and TRBJ1-1): DVKVTQSSRYLVKRTGEKVFLECVQDMDHENMFWYRQDPGLGLRLIYFSYDVKMKEKGDIPEGYSVSREKKERFSLILESASTNQTSMYLCASSLGDRDTEAFFGQGTRLTVV.

J is TRBJ1-4 and V is TRBV19, with a tentative D call TRBD1 (5 bases). The CDR3 spans 16 residues. CDR1 and CDR2 from the germline V gene are LNHDA and SQIVND (reference sequence). Trimming took 5 bases from V and 0 from J, leaving 13 bases between them. CDR3 in DNA: TGTGCCAGTAGTTCCCAGACAGAAACAACTAATGAAAAACTGTTTTTT. Translated: CASSSQTETTNEKLFF.